This T cell receptor beta chain stems from a study of T-cell reconstitution after alpha-beta-depleted transplantation in children. During its preparation, the TCRbeta library received unique molecular identifiers. TCRdb itself ran the PCR reads through MiXCR, one entry per CDR3 protein. This sample has roughly 610,000 distinct CDR3 sequences; about 10% occur once, and the top ten carry less than 5%. The sample holds many counts of this clonotype. The DNA is left out, because the CDR3 cannot be placed on it with certainty; the CDR3 is given as TCRdb lists it. The CDR3 length is 17 residues, termini included. CDR1 and CDR2 (germline): MNHEY, SVGAGI.

The receptor was derived from a human donor who donated a stem cell graft to a child with acute myeloid leukemia. This chain uses TRBV6-5 with TRBJ1-4; TRBD1 is the table's D call, not checked against the DNA. The source was PBMCs from the stem cell graft donor, collected from the stem cell graft. The CDR3: CASSYFRGHSTNEKLFF.